The sequence of this T cell receptor (beta chain) was determined in a study of shared clonotypes between healthy human individuals. This table comes from immunoSEQ multiplex PCR, and its TCRdb copy is limited to in-frame clones, with some not included. The table includes some 700,000 clones, about 90% detected once. Whole-study findings and limits: Non-shared clonotypes were found to have lower generation probabilities than the clonotypes that were shared by all four of the sorted-subset donors.

This clone appeared once. Antigen: not known. Trimming removed 5 bases at V and 0 bases at J, with 5 bases between. The CDR3 runs 12 residues. CDR1 and CDR2 from the germline V gene are SEHNR and FQNEAQ (reference sequence). This sequence joins TRBV7-9 and TRBJ2-7; D is unclear. The material sequenced was memory CD8+ T cells from PBMCs. Subset: CD45RO+ cells pooled with CCR7-negative TemRA cells. The receptor comes from a man aged 18 to 35 in good health. Some clones in this sample may be carry-over from other donors' samples. CDR3 amino acids: CASSKDSYEQYF. CDR3 DNA sequence: TGTGCCAGCAGCAAGGACTCCTACGAGCAGTACTTC.